This TCR beta chain stems from a study of CD8+CD57+ T cells in acquired aplastic anemia. Across the study: On average, sorted CD4+ and CD8+ cells gave roughly 3 ug of DNA.

A word on this clonotype: Antigen unknown.

Study outcomes and limitations: Patients had roughly 30 CD8+ CDR3 sequences in common with controls (the shared set). Patients versus controls showed no significant CD8+ Simpson's diversity difference.

CDR3 length: 13 amino acids. Trimming stripped 2 bases from V and 2 bases from J, with 5 bases between. Germline loops: CDR1 SGHTA, CDR2 FQGTGA. CDR3 and TCR beta VDJ profiling relied on a genomic DNA template. TCRdb re-analysed the reads in MiXCR, keeping a single row per CDR3 protein. The sample gives 150,000 to 200,000 distinct CDR3 sequences, around three fifths of which show up once; just over 45% is in the top ten. The clonotype originates from a human donor with severe aplastic anemia or a healthy control (not recorded which). The sample comprised sorted CD4+, CD8+, or CD8+CD57+ T cells (not recorded which) from PBMCs. The chain recombines TRBV7-3 with TRBJ2-3; D remains unclear. The CDR3 loop is CASSLGVTDTQYF. CDR3 coding DNA: TGTGCCAGCAGCTTAGGGGTCACAGATACGCAGTATTTT.